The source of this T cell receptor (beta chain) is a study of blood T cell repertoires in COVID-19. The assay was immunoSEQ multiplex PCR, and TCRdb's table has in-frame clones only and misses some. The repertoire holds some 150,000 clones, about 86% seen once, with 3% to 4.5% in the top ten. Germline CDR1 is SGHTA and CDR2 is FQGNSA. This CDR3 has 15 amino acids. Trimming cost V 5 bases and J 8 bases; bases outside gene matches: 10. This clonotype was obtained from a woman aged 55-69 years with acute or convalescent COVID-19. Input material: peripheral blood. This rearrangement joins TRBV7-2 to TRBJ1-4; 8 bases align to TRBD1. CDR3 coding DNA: TGTGCCAGCAGCAGCAGACAGGGGTTTGGCGAAAAACTGTTTTTT. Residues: CASSSRQGFGEKLFF.